One sample yielded the 9 T cell receptor beta chains listed below, sequenced in a study of blood T cell repertoires in COVID-19. Sequencing was performed with immunoSEQ multiplex PCR; in TCRdb, only in-frame clones are kept and a portion is missing. Among approximately 120,000 clones, 75% to 90% were seen once, and the ten largest hold around 3%. Sequencing was done on a sample of peripheral blood. Source of these receptors: a woman older than 75 with COVID-19, enrolled during active disease.

This chain joins TRBV11-2 and TRBJ2-5, with 9 positions matching TRBD2. The CDR3 is 15 amino acids. The germline CDR1 and CDR2 sequences are SGHAT and FQNNGV. The V segment lost 6 bases and the J segment 5 bases; nucleotides outside the gene matches: 10. The CDR3 sequence is CASSLIAGAWETQYF. The CDR3 coding sequence is TGTGCCAGCAGTCTTATAGCGGGAGCGTGGGAGACCCAGTACTTC.

This chain joins TRBV2 and TRBJ2-7; 8 bases align to TRBD2. Germline values: CDR1 SNHLY, CDR2 FYNNEI. Trimming cost V 5 bases and J 5 bases; bases outside gene matches: 11. This CDR3 is 15 amino acids long. The chain's CDR3 is CASSQGGLEFNEQYF. CDR3 DNA: TGTGCCAGCAGTCAAGGGGGACTAGAGTTCAACGAGCAGTACTTC. The complete variable domain, with remaining parts taken from reference TRBV2 and TRBJ2-7, reads EPEVTQTPSHQVTQMGQEVILRCVPISNHLYFYWYRQILGQKVEFLVSFYNNEISEKSEIFDDQFSVERPDGSNFTLKIRSTKLEDSAMYFCASSQGGLEFNEQYFGPGTRLTVT.

The genes are TRBV28 and TRBJ2-7; D gene uncertain. The CDR3 sequence is 12 residues long. Germline CDR1 reads MDHEN; CDR2 reads SYDVKM. The V end was cut by 6 bases, the J end by 7 bases, with 13 bases between. This CDR3 is CASSLSRSEQYF. CDR3 sequence (DNA): TGTGCCAGCAGCCTCTCCCGGTCTGAGCAGTACTTC.

The chain couples TRBV6-2 or TRBV6-3 to TRBJ2-2; 7 bases agree with TRBD2. This CDR3 is built from 17 residues. Germline assignment: CDR1 MNHEY and CDR2 SVGEGT. The trim removed 5 bases at V and 2 bases at J, leaving 11 bases unmatched. The CDR3 nucleotides are TGTGCCAGCAGTCCCTCCTGGGGGAGGGCCAACACCGGGGAGCTGTTTTTT. This encodes CASSPSWGRANTGELFF.

The gene calls are TRBV28 and TRBJ1-2; possible D gene TRBD1, 6 bases. The CDR3 has 14 residues. With 6 bases removed from V and 0 bases from J, the gap between germline ends came to 11 bases. Germline lookup yields CDR1 MDHEN and CDR2 SYDVKM. CDR3 nucleotides: TGTGCCAGCAGCCCGGGACACACTAACTATGGCTACACCTTC. Protein product: CASSPGHTNYGYTF.

This clone was picked up a small number of times. The CDR3 DNA sequence: TGTGCCAGCAGCTCTGGCCTGTCGGGCACTGAAGCTTTCTTT. Translation: CASSSGLSGTEAFF. This chain links TRBV11-3 with TRBJ1-1; D not certain. This CDR3 has 14 amino acids. Germline CDR1 reads SGHNT; CDR2 reads YENEEA. The ends were cut back, 4 bases at V and 4 bases at J, with 13 bases in the middle.

The chain carries TRBV19 and TRBJ1-2; unclear D gene. The CDR3 is made up of 15 amino acids. V was cut by 3 bases and J by 1 base, with 12 bases left in between. Germline lookup yields CDR1 LNHDA and CDR2 SQIVND (reference sequence). The CDR3 loop reads CASSMFPEINYGYTF. In nucleotides, the CDR3 is TGTGCCAGTAGTATGTTCCCAGAAATTAACTATGGCTACACCTTC.

The gene calls are TRBV11-1 and TRBJ2-7; D gene ambiguous. Germline CDR1 is SGHAT and CDR2 is FQDESV (reference sequence). Trimming pared 5 bases from V and 0 bases from J, leaving 8 bases between. CDR3 length: 13 amino acids. As DNA, the CDR3 is TGTGCCAGCAGCCGAGACAACTCCTACGAGCAGTACTTC. It translates to CASSRDNSYEQYF.

This clone showed up just a few times. The chain uses TRBV28 and TRBJ2-1, with D perhaps TRBD2 (6 bases). Trimming stripped 7 bases from V and 0 bases from J, with 19 bases between. The CDR3 totals 17 residues. Germline V gives CDR1 MDHEN, CDR2 SYDVKM. The CDR3 nucleotides read TGTGCCAGCACCTCCTCTGGGACTCTTCGCTCCTACAATGAGCAGTTCTTC. Its translation: CASTSSGTLRSYNEQFF.